This is a list of T cell receptor beta chains from one sample in a study of cytotoxic CD8 clonotypes in ibrutinib-treated CLL. Profiled with immunoSEQ multiplex PCR; TCRdb holds only in-frame clones, not every one. The sample shows approximately 120,000 clones, 80% to 90% of them seen only once. The specimen was PBMCs, collected after 24 months of ibrutinib treatment. The receptors come from a human donor with chronic lymphocytic leukemia. Each CDR3 is given with its conserved first and last residue. D genes are given only for firm matches. For some rows the clone size is stated as once, few or many, or as a class when expanded; others skip it.

D,J,size,V,DNA,CDR3
.,TRBJ1-3,once,TRBV29-1,TGCAGCGTCCGCAGCAGGCCTTCCTCTGGAAACACCATATATTTT,CSVRSRPSSGNTIYF
TRBD2,TRBJ2-5,.,TRBV5-4,TGTGCCAGCAGCTTGGCGGGGGGGCCTCAAGAGACCCAGTACTTC,CASSLAGGPQETQYF
.,TRBJ2-2,.,TRBV28,TGTGCCAGCAGTTTCATCTTCGGGTACACCGGGGAGCTGTTTTTT,CASSFIFGYTGELFF
.,TRBJ1-5,.,TRBV7-8,TGTGCCAGCAGCTTAGACGGTGTTCAGCCCCAGCATTTT,CASSLDGVQPQHF
TRBD1,TRBJ2-7,.,TRBV5-5,TGTGCCAGCAGCTTAGAGACAGGGTGGGACTACGAGCAGTACTTC,CASSLETGWDYEQYF
TRBD1,TRBJ1-2,.,TRBV5-6,TGTGCCAGCAGCTCGGGACAGGGCGAGATCTATGGCTACACCTTC,CASSSGQGEIYGYTF
TRBD1,TRBJ1-4,.,TRBV9,TGTGCCAGCAGCGTAGTATTTCTGAGGGACAGGGGGCCTGAAAAACTGTTTTTT,CASSVVFLRDRGPEKLFF
.,TRBJ2-2,once,TRBV9,TGTGCCAGCAGCGTAGACGGGATCGGGGAGCTGTTTTTT,CASSVDGIGELFF
.,TRBJ2-1,few,TRBV7-2,TGTGCCAGCAGCTCCCCCCCGGGGGGCCCTCCCTACAATGAGCAGTTCTTC,CASSSPPGGPPYNEQFF
TRBD2,TRBJ2-1,.,TRBV7-9,TGTGCCAGCAGCTTAGACCGCGGGGGGCGCCACTACAATGAGCAGTTCTTC,CASSLDRGGRHYNEQFF
TRBD1,TRBJ2-7,.,TRBV7-2,TGTGCCAGCAGCTTAGCAGGGGGACAGGGGGCACAGTCCTACGAGCAGTACTTC,CASSLAGGQGAQSYEQYF
.,TRBJ2-3,.,TRBV6-5,TGTGCCAGCAGTTATCGGGGTTTTAGGGACACAGATACGCAGTATTTT,CASSYRGFRDTDTQYF
.,TRBJ2-7,.,TRBV7-2,TGTGCCAGCAGCAGACCTACAGGGACCCTCATCTACGAGCAGTACTTC,CASSRPTGTLIYEQYF
TRBD1,TRBJ1-1,.,TRBV7-9,TGTGCCAGCAGCCCCCGGAGGGACAGGAACACTGAAGCTTTCTTT,CASSPRRDRNTEAFF
.,TRBJ1-1,.,TRBV9,TGTGCCAGCAGCGTAGGACCAGGGGTTGGTAAAACTTTCTTT,CASSVGPGVGKTFF
.,TRBJ1-2,.,TRBV2,TGTGCCAGCATACGGACAGACAACTATGGCTACACCTTC,CASIRTDNYGYTF
.,TRBJ2-5,.,TRBV5-5,TGTGCCAGCAGCTTCCTTTGGGGGCCCCAAGAGACCCAGTACTTC,CASSFLWGPQETQYF
.,TRBJ2-1,few,TRBV2,TGTGCCAGCAATGGCGACACCAGCTCCTACAATGAGCAGTTCTTC,CASNGDTSSYNEQFF
.,TRBJ2-7,.,TRBV14,TGTGCCAGCAGCCAAGACCTCAGGACCTACGAGCAGTACTTC,CASSQDLRTYEQYF
.,TRBJ2-7,.,TRBV9,TGTGCCAGCAGCGGCGAACCGGGCCTACCCTACGAGCAGTACTTC,CASSGEPGLPYEQYF
.,TRBJ2-1,once,TRBV4-3,TGCGCCAGCAGCCAAGAAGGGCTAGCCTACAATGAGCAGTTCTTC,CASSQEGLAYNEQFF
.,TRBJ1-1,.,TRBV10-3,TGTGCCATCAGTGAGTTACAGCCGATGAACACTGAAGCTTTCTTT,CAISELQPMNTEAFF
TRBD1,TRBJ1-2,few,TRBV11-2,TGTGCCAGCAGCTCGGTCCGGGACAGGAGAAAGGCTAACTATGGCTACACCTTC,CASSSVRDRRKANYGYTF
.,TRBJ2-5,once,TRBV5-6,TGTGCCAGCAGCATGGGGCCGCAGGACCAAGAGACCCAGTACTTC,CASSMGPQDQETQYF
.,TRBJ1-5,.,TRBV5-6,TGTGCCAGCAGCTTGGGGCAGGTTCATAGCAATCAGCCCCAGCATTTT,CASSLGQVHSNQPQHF
.,TRBJ1-4,.,TRBV12-5,TGTGCTAGTGGTTTGGTAGTTGGTATAAATGAAAAACTGTTTTTT,CASGLVVGINEKLFF
.,TRBJ2-3,.,TRBV18,TGTGCCAGCTCACCACGTCTCACAGATACGCAGTATTTT,CASSPRLTDTQYF
.,TRBJ1-5,.,TRBV18,TGTGCCAGCTCACCGGGGAACAATCAGCCCCAGCATTTT,CASSPGNNQPQHF
TRBD1,TRBJ1-5,once,TRBV27,TGTGCCAGCCCGATCAAGGGAACAGGGGCAGGCAATCAGCCCCAGCATTTT,CASPIKGTGAGNQPQHF
TRBD1,TRBJ1-1,.,TRBV6-6,TGTGCCAGCAGAATACAGGGGGCGCGGCGGACTGAAGCTTTCTTT,CASRIQGARRTEAFF
.,TRBJ2-7,.,TRBV5-1,TGCGCCAGCAGCTTGGTCGGGCTGGGTCAGCCTCCCTACGAGCAGTACTTC,CASSLVGLGQPPYEQYF
.,TRBJ2-1,.,TRBV7-2,TGTGCCAGCATCCTCCGGGGGAATGAGCAGTTCTTC,CASILRGNEQFF
TRBD1,TRBJ1-2,few,TRBV29-1,TGCAGCGTTACCGAAGGGTGGGACAGGGACGGTGGCTACACCTTC,CSVTEGWDRDGGYTF
.,TRBJ1-1,.,TRBV7-9,TGTGCCAGCAGCTCGGCCGGGACTTCGGCTGAAGCTTTCTTT,CASSSAGTSAEAFF
TRBD1,TRBJ1-2,.,TRBV30,TGTGCCTGGAGCCCAGGGGGTGGCTACACCTTC,CAWSPGGGYTF
.,TRBJ2-3,.,TRBV11-3,TGTGCCAGCAGCCTCAGGGCTGTGGGCACAGATACGCAGTATTTT,CASSLRAVGTDTQYF
.,TRBJ2-3,.,TRBV5-6,TGTGCCAGCAGCTTGTACCAAAGCACAGATACGCAGTATTTT,CASSLYQSTDTQYF
.,TRBJ2-7,.,TRBV6-5,TGTGCCAGCAGTTCGGGACACTACGAGCAGTACTTC,CASSSGHYEQYF
TRBD1,TRBJ1-2,.,TRBV18,TGTGCCAGCTCACCACGTTTGGACAGGGGATTTGGCTACACCTTC,CASSPRLDRGFGYTF
TRBD2,TRBJ2-7,once,TRBV25-1,TGTGCCAGCAGCGCGGGGGGACGGTCGGAGTACTTC,CASSAGGRSEYF
.,TRBJ2-1,.,TRBV4-1,TGCGCCAGCAGCCAAGAATCCCGGGGACTCTCCTACAATGAGCAGTTCTTC,CASSQESRGLSYNEQFF
.,TRBJ2-1,.,TRBV19,TGTGCCAGTAGTATTTTAGGGGGGGCTTCCAATGAGCAGTTCTTC,CASSILGGASNEQFF
.,TRBJ2-2,.,TRBV7-2,TGTGCCAGCAGCCCTCGCCCGGGCCTCACCGGGGAGCTGTTTTTT,CASSPRPGLTGELFF
TRBD2,TRBJ2-3,.,TRBV5-4,TGTGCCAGCAGCTCGACTAGCGGGGGCCCAGATACGCAGTATTTT,CASSSTSGGPDTQYF
TRBD2,TRBJ2-1,.,TRBV5-1,TGCGCCAGCAGCTTGGAGGCTAGCGGGGGGAGGGAGCAGTTCTTC,CASSLEASGGREQFF
TRBD2,TRBJ2-5,.,TRBV30,TGTGCCTGGAGTGTACAGGGACTAGCATTGGGGGGAGAGACCCAGTACTTC,CAWSVQGLALGGETQYF
.,TRBJ2-2,few,TRBV5-1,TGCGCCAGCAGCTTGAATTCGGGGTACACCGGGGAGCTGTTTTTT,CASSLNSGYTGELFF
.,TRBJ2-3,.,TRBV5-1,TGCGCCAGCAGCTTCCCACTAGCATCCGCAGATACGCAGTATTTT,CASSFPLASADTQYF
.,TRBJ1-2,.,TRBV7-2,TGTGCCAGCAGACCGGGGGGGGTCTATGGCTACACCTTC,CASRPGGVYGYTF
.,TRBJ1-6,few,TRBV19,TGTGCCAGTAGTATATTTGGCGGTCAGGGTGATTCACCCCTCCACTTT,CASSIFGGQGDSPLHF
TRBD1,TRBJ2-7,.,TRBV10-3,TGTGCCATCAGGGGACAGAGCTCCTACGAGCAGTACTTC,CAIRGQSSYEQYF
.,TRBJ2-1,.,TRBV20-1,TGCAGTGTTGCCTACAATGAGCAGTTCTTC,CSVAYNEQFF
.,TRBJ1-3,once,TRBV30,TGTGCCTGGAGTATAAGACAGACCCCTGGAAACACCATATATTTT,CAWSIRQTPGNTIYF